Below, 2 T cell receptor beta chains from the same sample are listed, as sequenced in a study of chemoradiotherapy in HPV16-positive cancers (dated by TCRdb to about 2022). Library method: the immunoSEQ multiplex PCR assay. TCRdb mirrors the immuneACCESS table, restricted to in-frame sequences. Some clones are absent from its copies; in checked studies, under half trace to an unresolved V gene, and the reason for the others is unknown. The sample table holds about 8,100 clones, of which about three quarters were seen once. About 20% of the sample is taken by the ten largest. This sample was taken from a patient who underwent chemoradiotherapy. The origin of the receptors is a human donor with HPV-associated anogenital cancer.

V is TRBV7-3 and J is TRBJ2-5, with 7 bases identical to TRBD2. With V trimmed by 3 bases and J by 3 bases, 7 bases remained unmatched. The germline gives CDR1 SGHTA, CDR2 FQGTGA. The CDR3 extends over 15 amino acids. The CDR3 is CASSLSGVGEETQYF. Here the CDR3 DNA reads TGTGCCAGCAGCTTGAGCGGGGTGGGGGAAGAGACCCAGTACTTC.

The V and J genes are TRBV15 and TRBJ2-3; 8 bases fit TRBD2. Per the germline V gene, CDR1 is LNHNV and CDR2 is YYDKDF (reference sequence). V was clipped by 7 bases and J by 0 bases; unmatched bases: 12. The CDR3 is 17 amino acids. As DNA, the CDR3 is TGTGCCACCAAGGGAAGAAAGCGGGGGAGCAGCACAGATACGCAGTATTTT. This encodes CATKGRKRGSSTDTQYF.